Listed here is a single T cell receptor (beta chain). No antigen is known for it. CD45RO-CCR7+CD27+CD95- was the phenotype of naive CD8+ T cells. The sample is drawn from a study of CXCR3-negative and CXCR3-positive naive CD8 T cells. With UMI labels, 5' RACE was used to prepare the TRB cDNA libraries. TCRdb re-analyzed the 5' RACE reads; it lists each CDR3 protein once, without DNA. The table lists tens of thousands of distinct CDR3 sequences, with roughly 0.8% in the top ten. Study-level points and caveats: Naive cells with CXCR3 showed TRB CDR3s that were more hydrophobic than those in CXCR3-negative naive cells.

The sequence was obtained from a human donor in good health. Some clones in this sample may be carry-over from other donors' samples. The material sequenced was naive CXCR3+ CD8+ T cells from blood. Regarding subset: CD45RO-CCR7+CD27+CD95- naive CD8+ T cells expressing CXCR3 (TNR3+).

The CDR3 sequence: CSASALAGDDNEQFF. The V gene is TRBV29-1, the J gene TRBJ2-1; the D call from TCRdb, TRBD2, cannot be confirmed without DNA. Germline lookup yields CDR1 SQVTM and CDR2 ANQGSEA. This CDR3 region has 15 residues.